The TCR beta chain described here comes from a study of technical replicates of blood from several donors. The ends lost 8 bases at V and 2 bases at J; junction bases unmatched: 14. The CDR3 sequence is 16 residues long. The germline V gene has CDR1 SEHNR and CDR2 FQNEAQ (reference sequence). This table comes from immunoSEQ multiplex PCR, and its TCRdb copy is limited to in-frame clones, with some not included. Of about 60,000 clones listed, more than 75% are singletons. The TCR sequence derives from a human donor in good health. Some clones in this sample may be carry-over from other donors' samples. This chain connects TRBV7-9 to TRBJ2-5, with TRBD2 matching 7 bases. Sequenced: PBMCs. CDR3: CASSEGSGLDQETQYF. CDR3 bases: TGTGCCAGCTCCGAGGGGTCAGGACTAGATCAAGAGACCCAGTACTTC.